This record concerns one T cell receptor beta chain sequence. The V segment lost 4 bases and the J segment 2 bases; nucleotides outside the gene matches: 5. CDR3 length: 14 amino acids. Germline loops: CDR1 SGHNT, CDR2 YYREEE (reference sequence). This specimen belongs to a study of blood T cell repertoires in COVID-19. The wider study: COVID-19 samples, acute and convalescent, were from the United States, Italy and Spain.

The authors' processing: Quantification of nucleated cells was approximated via reference gene primer amplification. Sequenced by immunoSEQ multiplex PCR; TCRdb stores in-frame clones only, minus some. The V and J calls and clone size are taken from that table; D and trimming were inferred from the DNA. Here the sample spans approximately 100,000 clones, 92% being singletons. This rearrangement joins TRBV5-4 to TRBJ1-1; 7 nucleotides line up with TRBD1. The sequenced material came from peripheral blood. The TCR sequence derives from a man in his 70s with acute or convalescent COVID-19. CDR3: CASSPDRRNTEAFF. The CDR3 region has the DNA TGTGCCAGCAGCCCGGACAGGAGAAACACTGAAGCTTTCTTT.